This T cell receptor (beta chain) originates from a study of shared clonotypes between healthy human individuals. Division of CD4+ cells produced a CD45RA+ naive subset and a CD45RA-negative memory subset. Trimming left V 5 bases short and J 12 bases short, with 19 bases between. The CDR3 is 13 residues long. Germline CDR1 is SQVTM and CDR2 is ANQGSEA. Clones were read by immunoSEQ multiplex PCR, and TCRdb kept only the in-frame ones, dropping some. The sample carries roughly 1,000,000 clones, more than 75% recorded once. This chain connects TRBV29-1 to TRBJ1-4; D perhaps matches TRBD1 (5 bases). Sequences were obtained from memory CD4+ T cells from PBMCs. Subset described: CD45RA-negative fraction. The sequence came from a man aged 18 to 30 in good health. Some clones in this sample may be carry-over from other donors' samples. The DNA for the CDR3 is TGCAGCGTTCGCAGGGACGTGAATGGGGAACTGTTTTTT. It translates to CSVRRDVNGELFF. Together with reference TRBV29-1 and TRBJ1-4, the CDR3 gives the full variable domain: SAVISQKPSRDICQRGTSLTIQCQVDSQVTMMFWYRQQPGQSLTLIATANQGSEATYESGFVIDKFPISRPNLTFSTLTVSNMSPEDSSIYLCSVRRDVNGELFFGSGTQLSVL.